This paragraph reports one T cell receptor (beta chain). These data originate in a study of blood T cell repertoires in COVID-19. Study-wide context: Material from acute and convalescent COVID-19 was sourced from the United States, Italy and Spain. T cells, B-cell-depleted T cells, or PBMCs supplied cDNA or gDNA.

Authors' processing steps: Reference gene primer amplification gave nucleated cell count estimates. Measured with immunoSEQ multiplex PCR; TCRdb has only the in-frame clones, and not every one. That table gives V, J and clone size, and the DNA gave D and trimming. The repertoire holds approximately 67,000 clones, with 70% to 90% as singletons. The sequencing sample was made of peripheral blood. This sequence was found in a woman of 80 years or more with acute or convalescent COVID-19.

This CDR3 is CASSQAGTSGYNEQFF. CDR3 sequence (DNA): TGTGCCAGCAGCCAAGCAGGGACTAGCGGCTACAATGAGCAGTTCTTC. The chain has TRBV3-1 (or the pseudogene TRBV3-2) and TRBJ2-1, with 11 positions matching TRBD2. CDR1 is LGHDT and CDR2 is YNNKEL in the germline V gene (reference sequence). With 1 base clipped from V and 3 bases from J, the junction kept 2 bases outside the gene matches. CDR3 length: 16 residues.